What follows are 11 T cell receptor beta chains derived from one specimen sequenced in a study of cytomegalovirus exposure and HLA in healthy donors. Vbeta (60) and Jbeta (13) primers were used in the PCR. The repertoire was sequenced with immunoSEQ multiplex PCR; TCRdb's copy has only in-frame clones and lacks some. The top ten clones hold 0.65% of a sample with about 190,000 clones, more than 80% of them seen once. What was sequenced was PBMCs. Receptors were obtained from a boy between 5 and 17 years old in good health and CMV-seronegative.

The V call is TRBV9, the J call TRBJ2-1; TRBD2 matches at 7 bases. Germline V gives CDR1 SGDLS, CDR2 YYNGEE. The length of the CDR3 is 16 residues. V trimming: 4 bases; J trimming: 0 bases; junction bases outside the gene matches: 7. The CDR3 loop reads CASSPLPGGSYNEQFF. The CDR3 region has the DNA TGTGCCAGCAGCCCGTTACCGGGAGGCTCCTACAATGAGCAGTTCTTC.

A single count supports this clone. The genes are TRBV30 and TRBJ1-2, with 7 bases aligning to TRBD1. CDR1 GTSNPN and CDR2 SVGIG come from the germline V gene (reference sequence). CDR3 size: 14 residues. V was clipped by 0 bases and J by 6 bases; unmatched bases: 7. The CDR3 sequence: CAWSVYATGNGYTF. CDR3 coding DNA: TGTGCCTGGAGTGTATACGCGACAGGGAATGGCTACACCTTC.

In its sample, this clone was seen a few times. This chain joins TRBV19 and TRBJ1-1, with D possibly matching TRBD1 (5 bases). This CDR3 has 13 amino acids. Trimming took off 3 bases at V and 6 bases at J, with 11 bases between the two ends. From germline, CDR1 is LNHDA and CDR2 SQIVND (reference sequence). CDR3 in DNA: TGTGCCAGTAGTATCGGGAGGGGATCTGAAGCTTTCTTT. Translation gives CASSIGRGSEAFF.

V usage is TRBV11-3 and J usage is TRBJ2-7; TRBD2 matches at 7 bases. Germline V CDR1 and CDR2: SGHNT, YENEEA. The CDR3 is made up of 15 amino acids. The junction had 10 bases not matched to a gene; V was cut back by 5 bases and J by 3 bases. Here the CDR3 reads CASSPTSASSYEQYF. The CDR3 nucleotides are TGTGCCAGCAGCCCCACTAGCGCCTCAAGCTACGAGCAGTACTTC. The whole variable domain, remainder taken from reference TRBV11-3 and TRBJ2-7, is EAGVVQSPRYKIIEKKQPVAFWCNPISGHNTLYWYLQNLGQGPELLIRYENEEAVDDSQLPKDRFSAERLKGVDSTLKIQPAELGDSAVYLCASSPTSASSYEQYFGPGTRLTVT.

J is TRBJ2-3 and V is TRBV9; D is unresolved. V lost 0 bases, J lost 0 bases, and 11 bases lay in between. The CDR3 runs to 16 residues. Germline-derived CDR1 and CDR2 are SGDLS and YYNGEE. The CDR3 DNA is TGTGCCAGCAGCGTAGTTAGCTCCTCTAGCACAGATACGCAGTATTTT. Translation gives CASSVVSSSSTDTQYF.

This clone was seen more than once but under ten times. This sequence joins TRBV6-1 and TRBJ1-1; 11 bases fit TRBD1. From germline, CDR1 is MNHNS and CDR2 SASEGT. V shed 3 bases and J 5 bases; nucleotides not matched to a gene: 8. CDR3 length: 16 residues. CDR3 DNA: TGTGCCAGCAGTGATAGTCTGGGACAGGGGGGAACTGAAGCTTTCTTT. It translates to CASSDSLGQGGTEAFF.

This chain uses TRBV14 with TRBJ2-1; 10 bases line up with TRBD2. Unmatched junction bases numbered 2, after V lost 4 bases and J lost 5 bases. CDR1 is SGHDN and CDR2 is FVKESK in the germline V gene. The CDR3 consists of 14 residues. Written as DNA, the CDR3 is TGTGCCAGCAGCCCAGGACTAGCGGACAATGAGCAGTTCTTC. Amino acid sequence: CASSPGLADNEQFF.

This chain links TRBV5-1 with TRBJ2-5; 12 bases align to TRBD2. CDR3 length: 16 residues. Germline trimming cut 4 bases from V and 2 bases from J; bases unmatched to any gene: 6. CDR1 and CDR2 from the germline V gene are SGHRS and YFSETQ. CDR3 nucleotides: TGCGCCAGCAGCAAAGGGACTAGCGGGTCTCAAGAGACCCAGTACTTC. Translating gives CASSKGTSGSQETQYF. The full variable domain, in which reference TRBV5-1 and TRBJ2-5 provide the parts outside the CDR3, is KAGVTQTPRYLIKTRGQQVTLSCSPISGHRSVSWYQQTPGQGLQFLFEYFSETQRNKGNFPGRFSGRQFSNSRSEMNVSTLELGDSALYLCASSKGTSGSQETQYFGPGTRLLVL.

The gene calls are TRBV4-1 and TRBJ1-6; D perhaps matches TRBD1 (5 bases). V was shortened by 3 bases and J by 0 bases, with 12 bases between the two germline ends. Germline V CDR1 and CDR2: MGHRA, YSYEKL. The CDR3 runs to 17 residues. The CDR3 coding sequence is TGCGCCAGCAGCCAGGGGACTCTTGCCTCCTATAATTCACCCCTCCACTTT. Encoded protein: CASSQGTLASYNSPLHF.

The chain employs TRBV27 and TRBJ2-3; D call uncertain. This CDR3 spans 11 amino acids. Germline CDR1 is MNHEY and CDR2 is SMNVEV (reference sequence). V was clipped by 5 bases and J by 2 bases, with 2 bases between them. The CDR3 region is CASSHTDTQYF. CDR3 DNA: TGTGCCAGCAGTCACACAGATACGCAGTATTTT.

In its sample, this clone was seen a few times. The V call is TRBV5-4, the J call TRBJ1-1; a weak D match, TRBD1 (6 bases). The CDR3 is made up of 15 amino acids. The V gene's germline CDR1 is SGHNT and CDR2 YYREEE (reference sequence). V shed 4 bases and J shed 1 base, with 14 bases lying between them. CDR3 sequence reads: CASSLDWTANTEAFF. The DNA for the CDR3 is TGTGCCAGCAGCCTAGACTGGACAGCGAACACTGAAGCTTTCTTT. Variable domain in full (rest from reference TRBV5-4 and TRBJ1-1): ETGVTQSPTHLIKTRGQQVTLRCSSQSGHNTVSWYQQALGQGPQFIFQYYREEENGRGNFPPRFSGLQFPNYSSELNVNALELDDSALYLCASSLDWTANTEAFFGQGTRLTVV.